What follows are 28 T cell receptor beta chains derived from one specimen sequenced in a study of vaccination effects on CD4 cells after COVID-19. Antigen-specific CD4+ T cells were first expanded with viral peptide pools by the ViraFEST assay and only then sequenced. Isolation of CD4+ T cells took place after 10 days of culture. Participants each got two BNT162b2 or mRNA-1273 vaccine doses. The antigens these receptors bind are not known. Method: immunoSEQ multiplex PCR; TCRdb's copy keeps in-frame clones and lacks some. The table has around 59,000 clones, roughly 78% seen once. The material sequenced was CD4+ T cells from PBMCs cultured with HCoV-OC43 spike peptides, taken after COVID-19 vaccination. Regarding subset: HCoV-OC43 spike overlapping peptide pool stimulation. The receptors were gathered from a human donor who received a COVID-19 vaccine.

The chain has TRBV5-1 and TRBJ1-6; no firm D call. Trimming shortened V by 0 bases and J by 7 bases, and 11 bases separated the two germline ends. CDR1 is SGHRS, CDR2 YFSETQ, per germline. This CDR3 region has 15 residues. In DNA form, the CDR3 reads TGCGCCAGCAGCTTGGGTGCGACACTGAATTCACCCCTCCACTTT. This sequence encodes CASSLGATLNSPLHF.

J is TRBJ2-2 and V is TRBV7-8; D unclear. Per germline, CDR1 SGHVS and CDR2 FQNEAQ. There are 15 residues in the CDR3. The V and J ends lost 1 base and 0 bases respectively, with 6 bases between them. CDR3 amino acids: CASSLVRSNTGELFF. The CDR3 DNA reads as TGTGCCAGCAGCTTAGTTAGGTCGAACACCGGGGAGCTGTTTTTT.

This clone was counted a few times. This chain joins TRBV25-1 and TRBJ1-2; 7 positions match TRBD1. This CDR3 is built from 15 residues. V lost 0 bases, J lost 7 bases, and 8 bases stayed unmatched. Germline V CDR1 and CDR2: MGHDK, SYGVNS. The CDR3 is CASSEYKGGGGGYTF. For the CDR3, the DNA is TGTGCCAGCAGTGAATATAAGGGAGGGGGCGGTGGCTACACCTTC.

The V call is TRBV19, the J call TRBJ2-1; TRBD1 is a possible D gene (6 bases). V lost 9 bases and J lost 0, with 15 bases in between. The CDR3 covers 15 residues. CDR1 and CDR2 (germline): LNHDA, SQIVND (reference sequence). DNA for the CDR3: TGTGCCAGGGGCAGGACAGACCACTCCTACAATGAGCAGTTCTTC. Amino acids: CARGRTDHSYNEQFF.

The chain has TRBV6-5 and TRBJ2-7, with a possible D match to TRBD1 (6 bases). Germline assignment: CDR1 MNHEY and CDR2 SVGAGI. This CDR3 region has 12 residues. Trimming stripped 5 bases from V and 4 bases from J, with 9 bases between. CDR3 residues: CASSPRGYEQYV. In DNA form, the CDR3 reads TGTGCCAGCAGTCCCAGGGGTTACGAGCAGTACGTC.

The genes are TRBV19 and TRBJ2-5, with D uncertain. V lost 3 bases, J lost 2 bases, and 16 bases lay in between. The CDR3 is 16 residues long. Per germline, CDR1 LNHDA and CDR2 SQIVND (reference sequence). The CDR3 DNA sequence: TGTGCCAGTAGTATGGTACCGGTGACACTACAAGAGACCCAGTACTTC. This sequence encodes CASSMVPVTLQETQYF.

Comment on this clone: One end of the junction varies from germline; a read error may be responsible. The gene calls are TRBV15 and TRBJ1-2, with 7 bases aligning to TRBD1. The CDR3 extends over 13 amino acids. Germline lookup yields CDR1 LNHNV and CDR2 YYDKDF (reference sequence). For the CDR3, the DNA is TGTGCCACCAGAAGAGACAGGGCTAGAGGCTACACCTTC. It encodes CATRRDRARGYTF.

The chain uses TRBV9 and TRBJ2-5, with 8 bases that match TRBD2. Looked up from germline, CDR1 is SGDLS and CDR2 is YYNGEE. The CDR3 spans 15 residues. V gave up 0 bases and J gave up 6 bases; unmatched junction bases: 7. The CDR3 region is CASSVAGGEGKTQYF. The CDR3 DNA follows: TGTGCCAGCAGCGTAGCCGGGGGGGAGGGAAAGACCCAGTACTTC.

The chain has TRBV19 and TRBJ2-5, with 10 nucleotides matching TRBD2. V dropped 4 bases and J dropped 2; count of bases not matched to a gene: 7. This CDR3 is 16 amino acids long. Germline V gene data show CDR1 as LNHDA and CDR2 as SQIVND (reference sequence). CDR3 in amino acids: CASSRVAGGLQETQYF. Written as DNA, the CDR3 is TGTGCCAGTAGTAGGGTAGCGGGGGGTCTACAAGAGACCCAGTACTTC.

The chain links TRBV4-1 to TRBJ2-6; 7 positions agree with TRBD1. This CDR3 has 17 amino acids. With 1 base clipped from V and 1 base from J, the junction kept 4 bases outside the gene matches. From germline, CDR1 is MGHRA and CDR2 YSYEKL. The CDR3 DNA reads TGCGCCAGCAGCCAAGCTCAACAGGGGTCTGGGGCCAACGTCCTGACTTTC. Its protein is CASSQAQQGSGANVLTF.

The chain links TRBV6-5 to TRBJ2-5; D may correspond to TRBD1 or TRBD2 (5 bases each). The CDR3 is made up of 13 amino acids. Germline-derived CDR1 and CDR2 are MNHEY and SVGAGI. The V and J ends lost 4 bases and 7 bases respectively, with 13 bases between them. CDR3 in amino acids: CASSSPGRGTQYF. The CDR3 coding sequence is TGTGCCAGCAGTTCGCCGGGGCGAGGGACCCAGTACTTC.

The chain combines TRBV4-2 with TRBJ2-5, with D perhaps TRBD1 (5 bases). CDR1 LGHNA and CDR2 YNFKEQ come from the germline V gene. The CDR3 loop spans 13 amino acids. V was clipped by 0 bases and J by 5 bases, with 7 bases between them. The CDR3 DNA reads as TGTGCCAGCAGCCAAGACAGGGATGAGACCCAGTACTTC. It codes for CASSQDRDETQYF.

The chain carries TRBV7-2 and TRBJ2-2, with 7 bases fitting TRBD1. CDR1 and CDR2 (germline): SGHTA, FQGNSA. The ends lost 5 bases at V and 0 bases at J; junction bases unmatched: 6. The CDR3 spans 16 residues. CDR3: CASSLMGQPNTGELFF. CDR3 DNA: TGTGCCAGCAGCCTCATGGGACAGCCGAACACCGGGGAGCTGTTTTTT.

J is TRBJ2-3 and V is TRBV13, with 7 bases fitting TRBD1. Germline trimming cut 3 bases from V and 2 bases from J; bases unmatched to any gene: 8. The CDR3 consists of 16 residues. Germline loops: CDR1 PRHDT, CDR2 FYEKMQ (reference sequence). The CDR3 spells CASSFPRGSVTDTQYF. For the CDR3, the DNA is TGTGCCAGCAGCTTCCCCAGGGGGTCGGTCACAGATACGCAGTATTTT.

This clone was detected only once. This chain uses TRBV5-8 with TRBJ2-3; D might be TRBD2 (7 bases). Germline CDR1 reads SGHTS; CDR2 reads YDEGEE. The V end lost 7 bases, the J end lost 1 base, and 19 bases lay between the germline ends. CDR3 length: 16 residues. This CDR3 reads CASPAPPGGRTDTQYF. Here the CDR3 DNA reads TGTGCCAGCCCAGCTCCCCCGGGGGGCCGCACAGATACGCAGTATTTT.

V is TRBV5-1 and J is TRBJ1-1, with TRBD1 matching over 7 bases. V lost 4 bases to trimming and J lost 5 bases; unmatched junction nucleotides: 5. Germline V gene sequence: CDR1 SGHRS, CDR2 YFSETQ. This CDR3 is 13 amino acids long. This CDR3 is CASSRTGGTEAFF. CDR3 coding DNA: TGCGCCAGCAGCCGGACAGGTGGTACTGAAGCTTTCTTT.

The V gene is TRBV28, the J gene TRBJ1-2; D is unresolved. The CDR3 spans 13 residues. Germline CDR1 is MDHEN and CDR2 is SYDVKM. The V end was cut by 5 bases, the J end by 2 bases, with 9 bases between. The CDR3 DNA reads as TGTGCCAGCAGTCCGGCACAGAACTATGGCTACACCTTC. It codes for CASSPAQNYGYTF.

V and J are TRBV24-1 and TRBJ2-3; 7 bases agree with TRBD2. With 7 bases clipped from V and 4 bases from J, the junction kept 7 bases outside the gene matches. The germline V gene encodes CDR1 KGHDR and CDR2 SFDVKD. The CDR3 runs 14 residues. The CDR3 coding sequence is TGTGCCACCAGGAAAGCGGGGATCGCAGATACGCAGTATTTT. This gives the protein CATRKAGIADTQYF.

The gene calls are TRBV27 and TRBJ1-2; 8 bases fit TRBD1. Germline V gives CDR1 MNHEY, CDR2 SMNVEV (reference sequence). The J segment lost 2 bases and the V segment lost 0 bases, leaving 2 bases of the junction unmatched. CDR3 length: 15 amino acids. The CDR3 sequence: CASSLSRTGNYGYTF. The CDR3 DNA reads as TGTGCCAGCAGTTTATCAAGGACAGGGAACTATGGCTACACCTTC.

This chain uses TRBV6-6 with TRBJ1-6; D unresolved. This CDR3 comprises 15 residues. V was shortened by 6 bases and J by 0 bases, with 9 bases between the two germline ends. Looked up from germline, CDR1 is MNHNY and CDR2 is SVGAGI (reference sequence). The chain's CDR3 is CASSLGYSYNSPLHF. CDR3 coding DNA: TGTGCCAGCAGCCTCGGGTACTCCTATAATTCACCCCTCCACTTT.

This sequence joins TRBV2 and TRBJ1-2; 7 nucleotides agree with TRBD1. Trimming cost V 6 bases and J 4 bases; bases outside gene matches: 5. From germline, CDR1 is SNHLY and CDR2 FYNNEI. CDR3 length equals 13 residues. The CDR3 sequence: CASSDRVPYGYTF. The CDR3 DNA sequence: TGTGCCAGCAGCGACAGGGTTCCCTATGGCTACACCTTC. Supplemented by reference TRBV2 and TRBJ1-2, the full variable domain reads EPEVTQTPSHQVTQMGQEVILRCVPISNHLYFYWYRQILGQKVEFLVSFYNNEISEKSEIFDDQFSVERPDGSNFTLKIRSTKLEDSAMYFCASSDRVPYGYTFGSGTRLTVV.

V usage is TRBV7-8 and J usage is TRBJ2-7; the match to TRBD1 covers 7 bases. With V trimmed by 5 bases and J by 0 bases, 7 bases remained unmatched. Germline V gene data show CDR1 as SGHVS and CDR2 as FQNEAQ. CDR3 length equals 15 residues. This CDR3 is CASSTRGFGSYEQYV. For the CDR3, the DNA is TGTGCCAGCAGCACCAGGGGGTTCGGCTCCTACGAGCAGTACGTC.

Concerning this clone itself: The sample carries other DNA sequences with the same CDR3. The chain links TRBV19 to TRBJ2-5, with a weak D call TRBD1 (6 bases). The V end lost 5 bases, the J end lost 5 bases, and 6 bases lay between the germline ends. CDR3 length: 11 residues. Germline CDR1 LNHDA, CDR2 SQIVND (reference sequence). The CDR3 nucleotides read TGTGCCAGTAGTCAGGGGGAGACCCAGTACTTC. Its translation: CASSQGETQYF.

This clone was counted between two and nine times. V is TRBV19 and J is TRBJ1-6, with D maybe TRBD1 (5 bases). Germline loops: CDR1 LNHDA, CDR2 SQIVND (reference sequence). The V end was cut by 0 bases, the J end by 7 bases, with 10 bases between. This CDR3 has 15 amino acids. CDR3 sequence: CASSIEGRENSPLHF. The CDR3 DNA sequence: TGTGCCAGTAGTATAGAGGGCAGGGAAAATTCACCCCTCCACTTT.

J is TRBJ1-2 and V is TRBV18; no clear D gene. Germline V CDR1 and CDR2: KGHSH, LQKENI. Between the trimmed V and J ends, which lost 0 bases and 8 bases, there was a span of 19 bases. The CDR3 contains 16 residues. The chain's CDR3 is CASSPPSRPPGEGYTF. The CDR3 DNA follows: TGTGCCAGCTCACCACCCAGCCGGCCCCCTGGGGAGGGCTACACCTTC.

This clone was seen a few times. The V call is TRBV4-3, the J call TRBJ1-6; the D is unclear. The V gene lost 3 bases and the J gene lost 7 bases, with 10 bases spanning the gap. The CDR3 has 14 amino acids. CDR1 is LGHNA and CDR2 is YSLEER in the germline V gene. The CDR3 loop reads CASSQDVWNSPLHF. CDR3 bases: TGCGCCAGCAGCCAGGACGTGTGGAATTCACCCCTCCACTTT.

The genes are TRBV6-5 and TRBJ1-4; 7 bases match TRBD1. J was trimmed by 0 bases and V by 6 bases; bases with no gene match: 4. The CDR3 runs 15 residues. Germline V gene data show CDR1 as MNHEY and CDR2 as SVGAGI. In nucleotides, the CDR3 is TGTGCCAGCAGAAAAGACAGGGCAACTAATGAAAAACTGTTTTTT. Translated: CASRKDRATNEKLFF.

There are a few counts of this clone. This CDR3 reads CASSLGGGAREKLFF. The CDR3, as DNA: TGCGCCAGCAGCTTGGGAGGGGGCGCACGGGAAAAACTGTTTTTT. This sequence joins TRBV5-1 and TRBJ1-4; TRBD1 matches at 7 bases. Germline V gives CDR1 SGHRS, CDR2 YFSETQ. This CDR3 is 15 amino acids long. V shed 0 bases, J shed 8 bases, and the junction held 7 bases outside the gene matches. Filled out from reference TRBV5-1 and TRBJ1-4, the complete variable domain reads KAGVTQTPRYLIKTRGQQVTLSCSPISGHRSVSWYQQTPGQGLQFLFEYFSETQRNKGNFPGRFSGRQFSNSRSEMNVSTLELGDSALYLCASSLGGGAREKLFFGSGTQLSVL.